This T cell receptor beta chain was retrieved from a study of OX40 agonist ivuxolimab in advanced cancers. The data were produced by immunoSEQ multiplex PCR, yet TCRdb's version contains in-frame clones alone and is incomplete. The sample lists some 60,000 clones, 85% to 90% occurring once. The CDR3 sequence is 17 residues long. Unmatched junction bases numbered 8, after V lost 0 bases and J lost 1 base. The germline CDR1 and CDR2 sequences are SGDLS and YYNGEE. The receptor was isolated from an adult with an advanced solid tumor such as melanoma, head and neck, liver or kidney cancer. The sample consisted of CD4+ or CD8+ T cells sorted from blood, taken in a trial of the OX40 agonist ivuxolimab. This rearrangement joins TRBV9 to TRBJ2-5, with 8 bases identical to TRBD2. The CDR3 coding sequence is TGTGCCAGCAGCGTAGGGACTAGCATTAAGGGCCAAGAGACCCAGTACTTC. This translates into CASSVGTSIKGQETQYF.